This T cell receptor (beta chain) emerged from a study of cytomegalovirus exposure and HLA in healthy donors. Per germline, CDR1 SGDLS and CDR2 YYNGEE. Trimming at V came to 2 bases and at J to 8 bases, leaving 12 bases not matched to a gene. The CDR3 sequence is 16 residues long. Vbeta (60) and Jbeta (13) primers were used in the PCR. Sequenced by immunoSEQ multiplex PCR; TCRdb stores in-frame clones only, minus some. The sample comprises about 160,000 clones, more than 65% of which are singletons, and about 1.3% rests with the top ten. Sequenced sample: PBMCs. The TCR sequence derives from a man aged 25 to 40 in good health and CMV-seronegative. V and J are TRBV9 and TRBJ1-2; 10 bases line up with TRBD1. The CDR3 region has the DNA TGTGCCAGCAGCGTGAGAGGGGACAGGGGCGTTGGGGGCTACACCTTC. Amino acids: CASSVRGDRGVGGYTF.